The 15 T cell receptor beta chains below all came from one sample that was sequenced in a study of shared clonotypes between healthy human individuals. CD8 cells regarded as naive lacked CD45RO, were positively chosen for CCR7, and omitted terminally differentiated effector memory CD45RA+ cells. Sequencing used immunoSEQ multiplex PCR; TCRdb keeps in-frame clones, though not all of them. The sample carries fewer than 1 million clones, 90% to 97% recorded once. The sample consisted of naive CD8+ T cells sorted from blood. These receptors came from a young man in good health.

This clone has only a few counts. CDR3 in DNA: TGTGCCAGCAGCTTGGTCGGGGCAGGGAGGAATGAGCAGTTCTTC. This translates into CASSLVGAGRNEQFF. The gene calls are TRBV7-9 and TRBJ2-1, with D maybe TRBD2 (6 bases). V lost 3 bases, J lost 7 bases, and 16 bases lay in between. Germline V lookup: CDR1 SEHNR, CDR2 FQNEAQ (reference sequence). The CDR3 is 15 residues long.

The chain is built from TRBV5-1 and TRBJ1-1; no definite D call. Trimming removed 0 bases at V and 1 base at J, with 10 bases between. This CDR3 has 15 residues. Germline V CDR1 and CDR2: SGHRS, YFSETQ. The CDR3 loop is CASSLAGGKNTEAFF. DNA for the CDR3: TGCGCCAGCAGCTTGGCCGGCGGGAAGAACACTGAAGCTTTCTTT.

The chain's CDR3 is CASSFRSGSSTDTQYF. The CDR3 DNA reads as TGTGCCAGCAGCTTCAGGAGCGGGAGTAGCACAGATACGCAGTATTTT. V gene TRBV13 combines with J gene TRBJ2-3; TRBD2 agrees at 8 bases. V lost 3 bases to trimming and J lost 0 bases; unmatched junction nucleotides: 5. CDR1 is PRHDT, CDR2 FYEKMQ, per germline (reference sequence). The CDR3 totals 16 residues.

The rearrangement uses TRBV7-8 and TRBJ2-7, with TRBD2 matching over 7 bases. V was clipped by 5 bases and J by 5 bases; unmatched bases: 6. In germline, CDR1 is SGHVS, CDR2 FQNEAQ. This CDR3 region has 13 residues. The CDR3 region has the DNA TGTGCCAGCAGCACCTCCGGGACTAACGAGCAGTACTTC. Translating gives CASSTSGTNEQYF.

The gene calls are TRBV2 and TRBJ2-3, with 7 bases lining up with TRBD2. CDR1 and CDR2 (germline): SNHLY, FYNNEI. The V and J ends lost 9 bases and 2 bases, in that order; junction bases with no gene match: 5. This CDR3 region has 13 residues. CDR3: CASLAVLTDTQYF. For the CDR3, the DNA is TGTGCCAGTCTAGCGGTACTCACAGATACGCAGTATTTT. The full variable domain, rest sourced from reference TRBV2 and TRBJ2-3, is EPEVTQTPSHQVTQMGQEVILRCVPISNHLYFYWYRQILGQKVEFLVSFYNNEISEKSEIFDDQFSVERPDGSNFTLKIRSTKLEDSAMYFCASLAVLTDTQYFGPGTRLTVL.

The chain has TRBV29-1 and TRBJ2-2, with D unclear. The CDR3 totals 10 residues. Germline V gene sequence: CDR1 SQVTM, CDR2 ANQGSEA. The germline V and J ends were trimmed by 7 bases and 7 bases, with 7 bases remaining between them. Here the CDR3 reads CSEGGGELFF. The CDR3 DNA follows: TGCAGCGAGGGCGGCGGGGAGCTGTTTTTT.

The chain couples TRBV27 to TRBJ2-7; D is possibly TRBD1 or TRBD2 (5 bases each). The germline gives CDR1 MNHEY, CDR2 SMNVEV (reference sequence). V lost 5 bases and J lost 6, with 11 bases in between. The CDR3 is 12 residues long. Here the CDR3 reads CASSHGAAEQYF. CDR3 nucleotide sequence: TGTGCCAGCAGTCACGGGGCCGCCGAGCAGTACTTC.

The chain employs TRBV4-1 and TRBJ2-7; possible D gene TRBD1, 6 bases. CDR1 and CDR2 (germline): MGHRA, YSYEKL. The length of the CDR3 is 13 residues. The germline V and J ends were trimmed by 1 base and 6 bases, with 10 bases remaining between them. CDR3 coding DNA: TGCGCCAGCAGCCAAGTACAGGGTACCGAGCAGTACTTC. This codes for CASSQVQGTEQYF.

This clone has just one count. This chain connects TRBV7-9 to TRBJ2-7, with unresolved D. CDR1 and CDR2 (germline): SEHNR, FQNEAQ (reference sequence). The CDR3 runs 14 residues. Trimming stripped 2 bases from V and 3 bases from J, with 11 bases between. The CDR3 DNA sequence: TGTGCCAGCAGCTTAATCCCCAGGTACTACGAGCAGTACTTC. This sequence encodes CASSLIPRYYEQYF.

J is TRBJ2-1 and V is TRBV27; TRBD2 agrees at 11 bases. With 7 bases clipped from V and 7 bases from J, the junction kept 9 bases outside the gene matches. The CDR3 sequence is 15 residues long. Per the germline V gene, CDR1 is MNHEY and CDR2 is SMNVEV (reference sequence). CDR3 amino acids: CASNPTSGGGNEQFF. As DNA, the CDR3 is TGTGCCAGCAACCCCACTAGCGGGGGCGGGAATGAGCAGTTCTTC.

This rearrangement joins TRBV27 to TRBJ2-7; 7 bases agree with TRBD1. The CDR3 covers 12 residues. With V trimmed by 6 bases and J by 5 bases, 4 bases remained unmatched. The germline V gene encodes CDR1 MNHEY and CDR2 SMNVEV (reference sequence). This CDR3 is CASRIGTDEQYF. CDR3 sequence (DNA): TGTGCCAGCAGGATTGGGACAGACGAGCAGTACTTC.

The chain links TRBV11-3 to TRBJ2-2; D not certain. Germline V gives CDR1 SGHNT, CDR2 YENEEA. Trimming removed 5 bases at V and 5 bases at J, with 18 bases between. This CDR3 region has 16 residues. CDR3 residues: CASSPTSGYGTGELFF. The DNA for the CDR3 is TGTGCCAGCAGCCCCACATCCGGGTACGGGACCGGGGAGCTGTTTTTT.

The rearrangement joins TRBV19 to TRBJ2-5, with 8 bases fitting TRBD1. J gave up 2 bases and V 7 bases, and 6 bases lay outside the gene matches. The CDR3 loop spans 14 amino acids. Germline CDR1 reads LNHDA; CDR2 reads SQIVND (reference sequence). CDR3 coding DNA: TGTGCCAGTACGAAACAGGGGGGACAAGAGACCCAGTACTTC. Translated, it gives CASTKQGGQETQYF.

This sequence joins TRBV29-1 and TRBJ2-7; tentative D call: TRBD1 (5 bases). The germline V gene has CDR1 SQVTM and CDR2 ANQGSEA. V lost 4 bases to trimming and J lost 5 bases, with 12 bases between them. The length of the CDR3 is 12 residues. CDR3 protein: CSVAHRSHEQYF. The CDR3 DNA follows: TGCAGCGTTGCACACAGGTCCCACGAGCAGTACTTC.

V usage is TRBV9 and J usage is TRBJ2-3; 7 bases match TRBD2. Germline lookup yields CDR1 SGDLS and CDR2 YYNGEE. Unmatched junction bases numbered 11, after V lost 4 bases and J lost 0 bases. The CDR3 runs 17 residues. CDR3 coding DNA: TGTGCCAGCAGCCCTCTAGGCGCGGGAGACAGCACAGATACGCAGTATTTT. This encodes CASSPLGAGDSTDTQYF. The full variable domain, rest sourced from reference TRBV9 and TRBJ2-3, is DSGVTQTPKHLITATGQRVTLRCSPRSGDLSVYWYQQSLDQGLQFLIQYYNGEERAKGNILERFSAQQFPDLHSELNLSSLELGDSALYFCASSPLGAGDSTDTQYFGPGTRLTVL.